These T cell receptor beta chains were read from a single sample in a study of blood T cell repertoires in COVID-19. Some clones are missing from TCRdb's copy, which holds only in-frame ones; the method was immunoSEQ multiplex PCR. The table shows 200,000 to 250,000 clones, with 80% to 90% occurring only once. The source material was PBMCs or T cells enriched from blood (not recorded which). Receptors were obtained from a man between 40 and 49 years old who had recovered from COVID-19. Both conserved end residues are part of each CDR3. Each record gives: J gene, V gene, D gene, CDR3 length, clone size, CDR3 protein, CDR3 DNA. D genes are given only for firm matches. The size field is filled for only some rows; it gives once, few, many or a size class.

>TRBJ2-1|TRBV18|.|12|few
CASSPGAGSGLF
TGTGCCAGCTCACCCGGGGCGGGATCAGGCCTCTTC
>TRBJ1-3|TRBV6-5|TRBD1|15|.
CASRQEGQGVNTIYF
TGTGCCAGCAGACAAGAGGGACAGGGGGTTAACACCATATATTTT
>TRBJ2-2|TRBV19|TRBD1|18|.
CASSRGGTDVLNTGELFF
TGTGCCAGTAGTAGGGGTGGGACAGACGTCCTGAACACCGGGGAGCTGTTTTTT
>TRBJ1-4|TRBV5-8|TRBD1|15|few
CASSFLRGLDEKLFF
TGTGCCAGCAGCTTCCTCAGGGGGCTGGATGAAAAACTGTTTTTT
>TRBJ1-2|TRBV5-1|.|13|.
CASSRRASYGYTF
TGCGCCAGTTCTAGGAGGGCTAGCTATGGCTACACCTTC
>TRBJ2-3|TRBV10-3|.|12|.
CATSDRTDTQYF
TGTGCCACCTCAGATCGAACGGATACGCAGTATTTT
>TRBJ2-5|TRBV5-1|.|15|.
CASSTSGGGAETQYF
TGCGCCAGCAGCACATCAGGGGGAGGTGCAGAGACCCAGTACTTC
>TRBJ2-3|TRBV2|TRBD2|18|.
CASLQDSLAGGDTDTQYF
TGTGCCAGCCTCCAAGACAGCCTAGCGGGGGGCGACACAGATACGCAGTATTTT
>TRBJ1-2|TRBV7-9|.|15|once
CASSLFERAGYGYTF
TGTGCCAGCAGCTTATTTGAGAGGGCAGGCTATGGCTACACCTTC
>TRBJ1-3|TRBV7-9|.|14|.
CASSSGRRGNTIYF
TGTGCCAGCAGCTCTGGCCGGAGGGGAAACACCATATATTTT
>TRBJ1-4|TRBV15|.|15|.
CATSSSKLSNEKLFF
TGTGCCACCAGCAGTTCAAAGCTTTCTAATGAAAAACTGTTTTTT
>TRBJ2-5|TRBV5-1|TRBD2|13|.
CASSPRGEETQYF
TGCGCCAGCAGCCCTCGGGGGGAAGAGACCCAGTACTTC
>TRBJ1-2|TRBV20-1|.|11|.
CSARDQVGYTF
TGCAGTGCTAGAGATCAGGTTGGCTACACCTTC
>TRBJ2-7|TRBV24-1|TRBD1|13|.
CATSDWTGNEQYF
TGTGCCACCAGTGATTGGACAGGGAACGAGCAGTACTTC
>TRBJ1-6|TRBV9|TRBD1|14|.
CASSAGTDNSPLHF
TGTGCCAGCAGCGCCGGGACAGATAATTCACCCCTCCACTTT
>TRBJ2-7|TRBV19|.|15|.
CASSITPGGSYEQYF
TGTGCCAGTAGTATAACTCCTGGAGGCTCCTACGAGCAGTACTTC
>TRBJ1-4|TRBV5-1|.|18|few
CASSLGTVSTSHNEKLFF
TGCGCCAGCAGCTTGGGGACAGTCTCAACGTCACATAATGAAAAACTGTTTTTT
>TRBJ2-5|TRBV28|TRBD1|14|.
CASSLQGASETQYF
TGTGCCAGCAGTTTGCAGGGGGCGTCAGAGACCCAGTACTTC
>TRBJ2-1|TRBV11-2|TRBD2|17|.
CASSLLAGVSPTSEQFF
TGTGCCAGCAGCTTACTAGCGGGAGTTTCTCCTACCAGTGAGCAGTTCTTC
>TRBJ2-2|TRBV4-1|.|18|.
CASSQEPLAGWTSGELFF
TGCGCCAGCAGCCAAGAACCCCTGGCAGGTTGGACAAGCGGGGAGCTGTTTTTT